A selection of T cell receptor beta chains follows, all from one sample in a study of CD8 T cells in Susac syndrome. TCRdb recomputed calls from the immunoSEQ multiplex PCR reads with MiXCR, one row per CDR3 protein. Seen here are around 170,000 distinct CDR3 sequences, around 94% observed once, and the top ten hold roughly 0.12%. Source material: CD4+ T cells from PBMCs. Receptors originate from a human donor with Susac syndrome. Both conserved end residues are part of each CDR3. The D gene is left open where the match is weak. The size entry is marked missing in some rows and otherwise reads once, few, many or a size class.

CDR3,DNA,V,length,size,J,D
CASSLGRGGETQYF,TGTGCCAGCAGTTTGGGCAGGGGAGGCGAGACCCAGTACTTC,TRBV12-3/TRBV12-4,14,NA,TRBJ2-5,NA
CATSTIGVSNQPQHF,TGTGCCACCAGCACAATAGGGGTTAGCAATCAGCCCCAGCATTTT,TRBV15,15,NA,TRBJ1-5,NA
CSAREAGTQYF,TGCAGTGCTAGAGAGGCGGGTACGCAGTATTTT,TRBV20-1,11,NA,TRBJ2-3,NA
CASSSGTGSEAFF,TGCGCCAGCAGTTCCGGGACAGGCTCTGAGGCTTTCTTT,TRBV5-1,13,NA,TRBJ1-1,TRBD1
CASSPAANDQPQHF,TGTGCCAGCAGCCCCGCGGCAAACGATCAGCCCCAGCATTTT,TRBV7-9,14,NA,TRBJ1-5,NA
CASSRYDRDYGYTF,TGTGCCAGCAGTAGATACGACAGGGACTATGGCTACACCTTC,TRBV25-1,14,NA,TRBJ1-2,TRBD1
CASRLVSGGTEAFF,TGTGCCAGCAGGCTAGTGTCGGGGGGCACTGAAGCTTTCTTT,TRBV11-2,14,NA,TRBJ1-1,NA
CSAKTGKAGNEKLFF,TGCAGTGCCAAGACAGGGAAGGCGGGGAATGAAAAACTGTTTTTT,TRBV20-1,15,NA,TRBJ1-4,TRBD1
CAWSQSGTGEQYF,TGTGCCTGGAGCCAATCCGGGACTGGGGAGCAGTACTTC,TRBV30,13,NA,TRBJ2-7,NA
CSVDGRVKTEAFF,TGCAGCGTTGACGGCAGGGTAAAAACTGAAGCTTTCTTT,TRBV29-1,13,NA,TRBJ1-1,NA
CASTEQELYGYTF,TGTGCCAGCACCGAACAGGAACTCTATGGCTACACCTTC,TRBV2,13,NA,TRBJ1-2,NA
CASSPAFDTDTQYF,TGTGCCAGCAGCCCAGCATTCGACACAGATACGCAGTATTTT,TRBV4-2,14,NA,TRBJ2-3,NA
CASSWGQGQAFF,TGTGCCAGCAGTTGGGGACAGGGCCAAGCTTTCTTT,TRBV28,12,NA,TRBJ1-1,TRBD1
CASSNKGLADTGELFF,TGTGCCAGCAGCAATAAGGGACTAGCTGACACCGGGGAGCTGTTTTTT,TRBV9,16,once,TRBJ2-2,TRBD2
CASRGYRDRSYNEQFF,TGTGCCAGCAGGGGATACCGGGACAGATCATACAATGAGCAGTTCTTC,TRBV6-1,16,NA,TRBJ2-1,TRBD1
CSARGIGGSNQPQHF,TGCAGTGCTAGAGGCATCGGGGGTAGCAATCAGCCCCAGCATTTT,TRBV20-1,15,NA,TRBJ1-5,NA
CASSQENQYF,TGTGCCAGCAGCCAGGAGAACCAGTACTTC,TRBV3-1,10,NA,TRBJ2-5,NA
CASSRDAAAGELFF,TGCGCCAGCAGCCGAGATGCAGCGGCCGGGGAGCTGTTTTTT,TRBV4-1,14,NA,TRBJ2-2,NA
CASSLRVLAGGQGDTQYF,TGTGCCAGCAGCCTAAGAGTCCTAGCGGGGGGGCAAGGAGATACGCAGTATTTT,TRBV3-1,18,NA,TRBJ2-3,TRBD2
CASSPRQGVDEQYF,TGTGCCAGCTCACCAAGACAGGGGGTAGACGAGCAGTACTTC,TRBV18,14,NA,TRBJ2-7,TRBD1
CASSPGTSGGADTQYF,TGCGCCAGCAGCCCTGGGACTAGCGGGGGTGCAGATACGCAGTATTTT,TRBV4-3,16,NA,TRBJ2-3,TRBD2
CSGKWLAGAYEQYF,TGCAGTGGCAAGTGGCTAGCGGGAGCTTACGAGCAGTACTTC,TRBV20-1,14,NA,TRBJ2-7,TRBD2
CASSPFDLDLSTDTQYF,TGTGCCAGCTCACCATTCGATCTAGACCTCTCCACAGATACGCAGTATTTT,TRBV18,17,NA,TRBJ2-3,NA
CASSSQGAFVTEAFF,TGTGCCAGCAGTTCACAGGGGGCATTTGTCACTGAAGCTTTCTTT,TRBV6-5,15,few,TRBJ1-1,TRBD1
CATSRAGVETQYF,TGTGCCACCAGCAGAGCGGGGGTAGAGACCCAGTACTTC,TRBV15,13,once,TRBJ2-5,NA
CSARDRSKGTQYF,TGCAGTGCTAGAGATAGGTCCAAAGGGACCCAGTACTTC,TRBV20-1,13,NA,TRBJ2-5,NA
CASSHLSEVYGYTF,TGTGCCAGCAGCCACCTGTCAGAGGTCTATGGCTACACCTTC,TRBV3-1,14,once,TRBJ1-2,NA
CASSFSGQETQYF,TGTGCCAGCAGCTTTTCTGGGCAAGAGACCCAGTACTTC,TRBV7-8,13,NA,TRBJ2-5,NA
CASSLDQHQYF,TGTGCCAGCAGCTTAGATCAACATCAGTACTTC,TRBV7-6,11,NA,TRBJ2-7,NA
CASSSWTVETQYF,TGCGCCAGCAGCTCCTGGACAGTGGAGACCCAGTACTTC,TRBV5-1,13,NA,TRBJ2-5,NA
CASSQIGERGLEQFF,TGTGCCAGCAGCCAAATCGGGGAGCGGGGACTTGAGCAGTTCTTC,TRBV4-2,15,NA,TRBJ2-1,TRBD2
CASSPIRDRGLETQYF,TGTGCCAGCAGCCCCATCCGGGACAGGGGGCTCGAGACCCAGTACTTC,TRBV7-6,16,NA,TRBJ2-5,TRBD1
CASSLSERGSTGELFF,TGCGCCAGCAGCTTGTCTGAGCGGGGGAGCACCGGGGAGCTGTTTTTT,TRBV5-1,16,NA,TRBJ2-2,TRBD2
CASNGQGRNQPQHF,TGTGCCAGCAATGGACAGGGGCGCAATCAGCCCCAGCATTTT,TRBV27,14,NA,TRBJ1-5,TRBD1
CASSSTGQIEKLFF,TGTGCCAGCAGTTCTACCGGACAAATCGAAAAACTGTTTTTT,TRBV12-3/TRBV12-4,14,NA,TRBJ1-4,NA
CASSITGTGANVLTF,TGTGCCAGTAGTATAACGGGCACTGGGGCCAACGTCCTGACTTTC,TRBV19,15,NA,TRBJ2-6,NA
CASSLTPGSGDEQFF,TGTGCCAGCAGCCTGACCCCGGGTTCTGGGGATGAGCAGTTCTTC,TRBV6-5,15,NA,TRBJ2-1,NA
CSARVVGLAVNNEQFF,TGCAGTGCTAGAGTAGTAGGACTAGCGGTCAACAATGAGCAGTTCTTC,TRBV20-1,16,NA,TRBJ2-1,TRBD2
CAWSLGAGGEKLFF,TGTGCCTGGAGTCTCGGGGCGGGAGGAGAAAAACTGTTTTTT,TRBV30,14,NA,TRBJ1-4,NA
CASSLVGSEVNEQYF,TGCGCCAGCAGCTTGGTTGGCTCGGAGGTGAACGAGCAGTACTTC,TRBV5-1,15,NA,TRBJ2-7,NA
CASSDNRGYNYGYTF,TGTGCCAGCAGTGACAACAGGGGGTATAACTATGGCTACACCTTC,TRBV6-2/TRBV6-3,15,once,TRBJ1-2,TRBD1
CASSLEGTAIEAFF,TGTGCCAGCAGCTTAGAAGGGACAGCAATTGAAGCTTTCTTT,TRBV7-9,14,NA,TRBJ1-1,TRBD1
CASSYLASGAYSYEQYF,TGTGCCAGCAGTTACCTGGCTAGCGGGGCCTACTCCTACGAGCAGTACTTC,TRBV6-2/TRBV6-3,17,NA,TRBJ2-7,TRBD2
CSARDRQGAGETQYF,TGCAGTGCTAGAGATCGACAGGGGGCCGGGGAGACCCAGTACTTC,TRBV20-1,15,NA,TRBJ2-5,TRBD1
CAWNPNTGELFF,TGTGCCTGGAACCCGAACACCGGGGAGCTGTTTTTT,TRBV30,12,NA,TRBJ2-2,NA
CASSRTVSNQPQHF,TGTGCCAGCAGCCGGACGGTTAGCAATCAGCCCCAGCATTTT,TRBV2,14,NA,TRBJ1-5,NA
CASSVEAETSGNTIYF,TGTGCCAGCAGCGTAGAGGCGGAGACCTCTGGAAACACCATATATTTT,TRBV9,16,once,TRBJ1-3,NA
CASSAQNSPIGYTF,TGTGCCAGCAGTGCACAGAACTCCCCGATCGGCTACACCTTC,TRBV28,14,NA,TRBJ1-2,NA
CASSTGGAGGVNIQYF,TGTGCCAGCAGCACAGGGGGTGCAGGGGGTGTGAACATTCAGTACTTC,TRBV2,16,NA,TRBJ2-4,TRBD1
CASSESGDKNIQYF,TGTGCCAGCAGTGAATCCGGGGACAAAAACATTCAGTACTTC,TRBV25-1,14,NA,TRBJ2-4,NA
CASSPRDNLNRGDEQFF,TGTGCCAGCAGCCCCCGGGACAACTTAAATAGAGGGGATGAGCAGTTCTTC,TRBV9,17,NA,TRBJ2-1,NA
CASSVVVCSLGSKAKNIQYF,TGTGCCAGCAGCGTAGTAGTTTGTAGCTTGGGGAGTAAAGCCAAAAACATTCAGTACTTC,TRBV9,20,NA,TRBJ2-4,NA
CSATPARGQNTGELFF,TGCAGCGCCACGCCTGCCAGGGGCCAAAACACCGGGGAGCTGTTTTTT,TRBV29-1,16,once,TRBJ2-2,NA
CASSLAGQGVWSNEQFF,TGTGCCAGCAGCTTGGCCGGGCAGGGCGTTTGGAGCAATGAGCAGTTCTTC,TRBV5-6,17,NA,TRBJ2-1,NA
CSGYGGAGETQYF,TGCAGCGGTTATGGCGGGGCCGGGGAGACCCAGTACTTC,TRBV29-1,13,NA,TRBJ2-5,NA
CSVRQGRETQYF,TGCAGCGTCAGACAGGGAAGGGAGACCCAGTACTTC,TRBV29-1,12,once,TRBJ2-5,TRBD1
CATSKLQGIANTEAFF,TGTGCCACCAGCAAGCTTCAGGGAATTGCGAACACTGAAGCTTTCTTT,TRBV15,16,NA,TRBJ1-1,NA
CASSSQGGVYEQYF,TGTGCCAGCAGCAGCCAAGGGGGCGTCTACGAGCAGTACTTC,TRBV11-1,14,NA,TRBJ2-7,TRBD1
CASSPGGDSLTYEQYF,TGTGCCAGCAGCCCCGGAGGGGACAGTCTAACCTACGAGCAGTACTTC,TRBV7-2,16,NA,TRBJ2-7,NA
CATSDLQRITEAFF,TGTGCCACCAGTGATTTGCAGAGGATCACTGAAGCTTTCTTT,TRBV24-1,14,NA,TRBJ1-1,NA